This T cell receptor beta chain was found in a study of blood T cell repertoires in COVID-19 (dated by TCRdb to about 2020). Describing the broader study: Samples covering the acute and convalescent phases of COVID-19 were provided by collaborators in the United States, Italy and Spain. The material from the prospective study consisted of cDNA or gDNA derived from T cells, B-cell-depleted T cells, or PBMCs. Deeply sampled blood TCRbeta repertoires from subjects exposed to, actively infected with, or recovered from COVID-19 were included in the dataset. The repertoires were made available in a free public database intended to serve as a resource for research on the immune response to SARS-CoV-2. The samples were drawn from the first 160 participants of the ongoing ImmuneRACE study and from 950 to 1,500 subjects provided by 6 global collaborators. A de-identified subject ID, COVID-19 status, age in years and sex were almost always included in the sample metadata. Where HLA class I and class II types were available, the types were taken from metadata supplied by the sample provider, not from assay-based typing.

Overall results and qualifications from the work: The amount of clinical and demographic metadata varied by source and participant and was provided uncurated.

Reading the germline V gene (reference sequence) gives CDR1 LGHDT and CDR2 YNNKEL. Inclusive of the bounding cysteine and phenylalanine, the CDR3 is 14 residues long. The read is trimmed to its CDR3 DNA, 42 bases read in frame from base 1. Clipping removes 5 bases from V and 6 bases from J, with 6 as the unmatched junction base count. Whole blood was collected in K2EDTA tubes by collaborating institutions according to the institutions' own protocols. Collaborator samples were shipped for TCRbeta analysis as frozen whole blood, isolated PBMCs, or DNA extracted from either sample type. Regarding this clone: Its antigen is currently not known. There are no base qualities to consult, and no much larger clone falls within one base.

TCRbeta CDR3 regions were amplified from genomic DNA by means of the immunoSEQ Assay, a bias-controlled multiplex PCR. Under the source paper's analysis protocol: The number of nucleated cells in each sample was estimated from the amplification of reference gene primers within the assay. To quantify the absolute abundance of each unique TCRbeta CDR3 rearrangement, sequence reads were collapsed and filtered. For each sample, productive Simpson clonality was calculated as the square root of Simpson's diversity index over productive rearrangements. TCRdb re-hosts the immuneACCESS table, in-frame sequences only. Its copies lack some clones; in the studies checked, an unresolved V gene accounts for under half of them, and the cause for the rest is not known. V, J and clone size reflect that table, while D and trimming were determined from the DNA. Recorded for this sample are tens of thousands of clones; about 86% of them occurred a single time. The biggest ten clones account for around 30% of the sample.

The sequence came from a human donor in a cohort sampled during active COVID-19. The rearranged segments are TRBV3-1 (or the pseudogene TRBV3-2) and TRBJ1-4; the central 7 bases match TRBD1. Material: peripheral blood. The sequenced DNA: TGTGCCAGCAGCGACAACAGGGGAGATGAAAAACTGTTTTTT. It codes for CASSDNRGDEKLFF.